The 23 T cell receptor beta chains below all came from one sample that was sequenced in a study of OX40 agonist ivuxolimab in advanced cancers. Data came from immunoSEQ multiplex PCR; TCRdb stores just in-frame clones and leaves some out. The table has 55,000 to 75,000 clones, over 80% seen once. The source material was CD4+ or CD8+ T cells sorted from blood, sampled in a trial of the OX40 agonist ivuxolimab. These receptors all stem from an adult with an advanced solid tumor such as melanoma, head and neck, liver or kidney cancer.

The rearrangement links TRBV30 to TRBJ1-2; weak D call: TRBD1 (6 bases). Germline values: CDR1 GTSNPN, CDR2 SVGIG (reference sequence). The CDR3 extends over 15 amino acids. Trimming removed 3 bases at V and 3 bases at J, with 17 bases between. The CDR3 sequence: CAWRDRSASYYGYTF. CDR3 bases: TGTGCCTGGAGGGACAGAAGTGCGTCCTACTATGGCTACACCTTC.

J is TRBJ2-1 and V is TRBV28; D is uncertain. Germline CDR1 MDHEN, CDR2 SYDVKM. CDR3 length equals 14 residues. The V end lost 7 bases, the J end lost 7 bases, and 17 bases lay between the germline ends. In nucleotides, the CDR3 is TGTGCCAGCACCCCCAGGTCGGGTTGGAATGAGCAGTTCTTC. This encodes CASTPRSGWNEQFF. Full variable domain (remainder filled in from reference TRBV28 and TRBJ2-1): DVKVTQSSRYLVKRTGEKVFLECVQDMDHENMFWYRQDPGLGLRLIYFSYDVKMKEKGDIPEGYSVSREKKERFSLILESASTNQTSMYLCASTPRSGWNEQFFGPGTRLTVL.

The genes are TRBV6-6 and TRBJ2-7; D gene ambiguous. Germline V gene lookup returns CDR1 MNHNY and CDR2 SVGAGI (reference sequence). V lost 7 bases and J 6 bases, leaving 13 bases between the germline ends. This CDR3 comprises 12 residues. CDR3 bases: TGTGCCAGCAACTTCCTGGGTGGCGAGCAGTACTTC. Translating gives CASNFLGGEQYF.

The rearrangement joins TRBV7-3 to TRBJ2-5, with 8 bases lining up with TRBD2. The J call is uncertain, as TRBJ2-7 better fits the DNA end. The germline CDR1 and CDR2 sequences are SGHTA and FQGTGA. The CDR3 length is 14 residues. DNA for the CDR3: TGTGCCAGCAGCTTACGAGCGGGAGTCGACGAGCAGTACTTC. Its protein is CASSLRAGVDEQYF.

This clone was detected only once. This chain links TRBV9 with TRBJ1-2; no clear D. The CDR3 loop spans 16 amino acids. V lost 0 bases and J lost 0, with 12 bases in between. Germline lookup yields CDR1 SGDLS and CDR2 YYNGEE. As DNA, the CDR3 is TGTGCCAGCAGCGTAGATCCGACGAGGGCTAACTATGGCTACACCTTC. Translated: CASSVDPTRANYGYTF.

The sample holds many counts of this clone. This sequence joins TRBV9 and TRBJ1-2; a possible D gene is TRBD1 (6 bases). V was cut by 4 bases and J by 8 bases, with 12 bases left in between. Germline CDR1 reads SGDLS; CDR2 reads YYNGEE. This CDR3 contains 12 residues. CDR3 nucleotide sequence: TGTGCCAGCAGCAAAGGGGGAGAGGGCTACACCTTC. Residues: CASSKGGEGYTF.

The count of this clone is one. This chain uses TRBV28 with TRBJ1-2; D is uncertain. V gave up 4 bases and J gave up 3 bases, with 12 bases separating them. Germline V lookup: CDR1 MDHEN, CDR2 SYDVKM. The CDR3 is 14 residues long. CDR3 coding DNA: TGTGCCAGCAGTTCCCCGGACGGATACTATGGCTACACCTTC. This codes for CASSSPDGYYGYTF.

This sequence joins TRBV10-3 and TRBJ2-2; 11 bases match TRBD2. V lost 0 bases to trimming and J lost 4 bases; unmatched junction nucleotides: 7. Germline V gives CDR1 ENHRY, CDR2 SYGVKD. This CDR3 is built from 18 residues. Here the CDR3 reads CAISESRLAGGSTGELFF. The CDR3 coding sequence is TGTGCCATCAGTGAGTCGCGGCTAGCGGGAGGAAGCACCGGGGAGCTGTTTTTT.

The chain recombines TRBV5-4 with TRBJ2-7; TRBD2 matches at 9 bases. The length of the CDR3 is 14 residues. CDR1 is SGHNT and CDR2 is YYREEE in the germline V gene (reference sequence). The V and J ends lost 1 base and 5 bases, in that order; junction bases with no gene match: 4. The CDR3: CASSLNGGRDEQYF. The CDR3 region has the DNA TGTGCCAGCAGCTTGAATGGCGGGAGGGACGAGCAGTACTTC.

The chain recombines TRBV30 with TRBJ2-5, with 7 bases lining up with TRBD1. Trimming at V came to 2 bases and at J to 2 bases, leaving 11 bases not matched to a gene. Germline V lookup: CDR1 GTSNPN, CDR2 SVGIG (reference sequence). The CDR3 loop spans 16 amino acids. The chain's CDR3 is CAWSREDRVGQETQYF. CDR3 bases: TGTGCCTGGAGTCGGGAAGACAGGGTGGGACAAGAGACCCAGTACTTC.

The chain couples TRBV5-6 to TRBJ2-1; D possibly corresponds to TRBD2 (6 bases). The V gene lost 4 bases and the J gene lost 13 bases, with 18 bases spanning the gap. Germline CDR1 reads SGHDT; CDR2 reads YYEEEE. This CDR3 comprises 13 residues. In nucleotides, the CDR3 is TGTGCCAGCAGCCCGCAGAGCGGGCGGGTACAGTTCTTC. The encoded protein is CASSPQSGRVQFF.

As concerns this clone: This sample also contains other DNA sequences that code for the same CDR3. The chain links TRBV27 to TRBJ1-1; the D gene is possibly TRBD1 (6 bases). Germline CDR1 is MNHEY and CDR2 is SMNVEV (reference sequence). The CDR3 length is 15 residues. V lost 6 bases and J 1 base, leaving 15 bases between the germline ends. This chain's CDR3 is CASSPTGRRNTEAFF. The CDR3, as DNA: TGTGCCAGCAGCCCAACAGGGAGGCGGAACACTGAAGCTTTCTTT.

V and J are TRBV19 and TRBJ2-3; 12 bases map to TRBD2. V gave up 5 bases and J gave up 4 bases; unmatched junction bases: 13. The length of the CDR3 is 18 residues. Looked up from germline, CDR1 is LNHDA and CDR2 is SQIVND (reference sequence). In DNA, the CDR3 is TGTGCCAGTAGTCTAAAGCGACTAGCGGGAGTGTTCCCAGATACGCAGTATTTT. It yields the protein CASSLKRLAGVFPDTQYF.

The chain carries TRBV6-5 and TRBJ2-5; D is uncertain. V shed 2 bases and J shed 0 bases, with 7 bases lying between them. This CDR3 comprises 14 residues. The germline CDR1 and CDR2 sequences are MNHEY and SVGAGI. CDR3 nucleotide sequence: TGTGCCAGCAGTTACGGTACTGACCAAGAGACCCAGTACTTC. This translates into CASSYGTDQETQYF.

The rearrangement uses TRBV20-1 and TRBJ1-2; D is unresolved. This CDR3 comprises 11 residues. Germline V gene sequence: CDR1 DFQATT, CDR2 SNEGSKA (reference sequence). The germline V and J ends were trimmed by 1 base and 8 bases, with 8 bases remaining between them. The CDR3 loop is CSARVKEGYTF. CDR3 in DNA: TGCAGTGCTAGAGTCAAGGAGGGCTACACCTTC.

V gene TRBV19 combines with J gene TRBJ1-4; TRBD1 matches 7 bases. The CDR3 has 13 residues. Germline CDR1 is LNHDA and CDR2 is SQIVND (reference sequence). V lost 11 bases to trimming and J lost 8 bases; unmatched junction nucleotides: 11. CDR3 in DNA: TGTGCCGTCCTCGGGACAGTCGGGGAAAAACTGTTTTTT. Translation gives CAVLGTVGEKLFF. Full variable domain (remainder filled in from reference TRBV19 and TRBJ1-4): DGGITQSPKYLFRKEGQNVTLSCEQNLNHDAMYWYRQDPGQGLRLIYYSQIVNDFQKGDIAEGYSVSREKKESFPLTVTSAQKNPTAFYLCAVLGTVGEKLFFGSGTQLSVL.

This chain uses TRBV11-2 with TRBJ2-2, with D uncertain. The CDR3 covers 13 residues. Germline V gives CDR1 SGHAT, CDR2 FQNNGV. V was trimmed by 0 bases and J by 5 bases, leaving 4 bases between them. The CDR3 DNA sequence: TGTGCCAGCAGCTTAGAGTGGACCGGGGAGCTGTTTTTT. Encoded protein: CASSLEWTGELFF.

The chain is built from TRBV28 and TRBJ1-1; 7 positions match TRBD1. CDR1 is MDHEN, CDR2 SYDVKM, per germline. Germline trimming cut 7 bases from V and 2 bases from J; bases unmatched to any gene: 16. This CDR3 spans 17 amino acids. Here the CDR3 DNA reads TGTGCCAGCAAAGTTTCGTCGGGGAGAGGGGGCAACACTGAAGCTTTCTTT. It is translated as CASKVSSGRGGNTEAFF. Full variable domain (outside the CDR3, taken from reference TRBV28 and TRBJ1-1): DVKVTQSSRYLVKRTGEKVFLECVQDMDHENMFWYRQDPGLGLRLIYFSYDVKMKEKGDIPEGYSVSREKKERFSLILESASTNQTSMYLCASKVSSGRGGNTEAFFGQGTRLTVV.

V is TRBV7-2 and J is TRBJ2-1; 8 nucleotides line up with TRBD1. Per the germline V gene, CDR1 is SGHTA and CDR2 is FQGNSA. V lost 2 bases and J lost 1; bases outside the gene matches: 1. This CDR3 is 15 amino acids long. CDR3 nucleotides: TGTGCCAGCAGCTTACGGGACAGGTCCTACAATGAGCAGTTCTTC. Translation: CASSLRDRSYNEQFF.

This clone has just one count. The gene calls are TRBV7-2 and TRBJ2-2; 8 bases map to TRBD2. V lost 5 bases, J lost 8 bases, and 10 bases stayed unmatched. Germline CDR1 is SGHTA and CDR2 is FQGNSA. CDR3 length: 15 amino acids. CDR3 protein: CASSPTAGVPGELFF. CDR3 DNA sequence: TGTGCCAGCAGCCCGACAGCGGGAGTACCTGGGGAGCTGTTTTTT.

This chain connects TRBV21-1 to TRBJ2-5. TRBV21-1 counts as a pseudogene. This CDR3 spans 21 amino acids. As DNA, the CDR3 is TGTGCCAGCAGCAAAGCATTAGCGGGACAGGCACCCAGTGGGTTAAAAGAGACCCAGTACTTC. Protein product: CASSKALAGQAPSGLKETQYF.

This chain connects TRBV7-8 to TRBJ2-3; TRBD2 matches at 7 bases. There are 14 residues in the CDR3. V lost 5 bases to trimming and J lost 2 bases; unmatched junction nucleotides: 4. CDR1 is SGHVS and CDR2 is FQNEAQ in the germline V gene. The CDR3 bases are TGTGCCAGCAGCACGGGAGGTCCCACAGATACGCAGTATTTT. Translating it yields CASSTGGPTDTQYF.

This chain links TRBV18 with TRBJ2-1; D gene ambiguous. The CDR3 runs to 11 residues. CDR1 and CDR2 (germline): KGHSH, LQKENI. V lost 3 bases, J lost 6 bases, and 3 bases lay in between. CDR3: CASSPTNEQFF. CDR3 in DNA: TGTGCCAGCTCACCTACCAATGAGCAGTTCTTC.